This record looks at one TCR beta chain sequence and its context. The data stem from a study of control samples from healthy donors and cancer patients. V was trimmed by 0 bases and J by 4 bases, leaving 13 bases between them. CDR1 SGHDT and CDR2 YYEEEE come from the germline V gene. The length of the CDR3 is 15 residues. Sequencing used immunoSEQ multiplex PCR; TCRdb keeps in-frame clones, though not all of them. The table includes around 50,000 clones, approximately 86% detected once. This TCR was recovered from a woman aged 45-65 years with lung cancer. What was sequenced was PBMCs. The chain employs TRBV5-6 and TRBJ1-1; a weak D match, TRBD1 (5 bases). CDR3 DNA: TGTGCCAGCAGCTTGGGACTCAATGGGGGCACTGAAGCTTTCTTT. Its protein product is CASSLGLNGGTEAFF. Supplemented by reference TRBV5-6 and TRBJ1-1, the full variable domain reads DAGVTQSPTHLIKTRGQQVTLRCSPKSGHDTVSWYQQALGQGPQFIFQYYEEEERQRGNFPDRFSGHQFPNYSSELNVNALLLGDSALYLCASSLGLNGGTEAFFGQGTRLTVV.